This TCR beta chain was obtained from a study of T cell responses to AZD1222 COVID-19 vaccine. Study in general: Whether given at about 4 or about 12 weeks, second doses were pooled.

Only in-frame clones appear in the TCRdb table, and some are missing; sequencing was by immunoSEQ multiplex PCR. The sample holds about 160,000 clones, more than 85% seen once. There are a few counts of this clone. Its antigen is still unknown. General study results and limits: The study identified only 6 or 7 AZD1222 recipients as seropositive at baseline. Dominant at 160-218 and 743-854, vaccine-associated CD4 TCRs also spanned spike. The sample set comprised mostly white British donors with more females, and clonal diversity was possibly underestimated.

This CDR3 has 15 amino acids. Per the germline V gene, CDR1 is MNHEY and CDR2 is SMNVEV (reference sequence). Trimming pared 1 base from V and 7 bases from J, leaving 16 bases between. This clonotype was obtained from an adult in good health. The sequencing used peripheral blood, collected on day 0 of AZD1222 vaccination. This sequence joins TRBV27 and TRBJ1-2; D call uncertain. The CDR3 nucleotides are TGTGCCAGCAGTTTATTACAGCCCAATTTCGGTGGCTACACCTTC. Amino acids: CASSLLQPNFGGYTF.